This T cell receptor beta chain was profiled in a study of T-cell reconstitution after alpha-beta-depleted transplantation in children. Study-wide results and caveats: Some patients showed high day-60 TCRbeta diversity, which derived from surviving recipient T cells and thymic progenitors.

V dropped 10 bases and J dropped 4 bases, with 1 base sitting between them. CDR3 length: 9 amino acids. This clonotype was seen a single time. Its specificity is not known. Unique molecular identifiers were incorporated when the TCRbeta library was constructed. In TCRdb, the PCR reads were re-called with MiXCR into one record per CDR3 protein. The repertoire consists of about 980,000 distinct CDR3 sequences, with about 31% occurring once and the leading ten covering approximately 30%. V is TRBV12-3 or TRBV12-4 and J is TRBJ2-2; no clear D. The sequence derives from a boy under two years old who had a stem cell transplant for SCID, so the T cells may come from the graft donor. The specimen was PBMCs, mostly from graft donor cells, collected 360 days after TCRalphabeta/CD19-depleted stem cell transplant. In nucleotides, the CDR3 is TGTGCCACCACCGGGGAGCTGTTTTTT. Its translation is CATTGELFF.